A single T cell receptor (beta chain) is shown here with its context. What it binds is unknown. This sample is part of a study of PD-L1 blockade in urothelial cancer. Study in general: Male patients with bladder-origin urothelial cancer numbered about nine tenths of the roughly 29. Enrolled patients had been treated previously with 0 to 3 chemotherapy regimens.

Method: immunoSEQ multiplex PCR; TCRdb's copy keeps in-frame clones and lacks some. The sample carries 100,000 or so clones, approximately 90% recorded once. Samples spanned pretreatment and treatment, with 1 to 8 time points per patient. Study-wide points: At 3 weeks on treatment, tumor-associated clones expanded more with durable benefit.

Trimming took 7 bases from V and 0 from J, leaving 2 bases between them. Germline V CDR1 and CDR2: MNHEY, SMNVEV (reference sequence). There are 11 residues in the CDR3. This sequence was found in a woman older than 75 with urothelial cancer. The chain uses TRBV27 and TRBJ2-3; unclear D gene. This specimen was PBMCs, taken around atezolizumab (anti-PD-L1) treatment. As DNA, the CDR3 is TGTGCCAGCACTAGCACAGATACGCAGTATTTT. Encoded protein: CASTSTDTQYF.